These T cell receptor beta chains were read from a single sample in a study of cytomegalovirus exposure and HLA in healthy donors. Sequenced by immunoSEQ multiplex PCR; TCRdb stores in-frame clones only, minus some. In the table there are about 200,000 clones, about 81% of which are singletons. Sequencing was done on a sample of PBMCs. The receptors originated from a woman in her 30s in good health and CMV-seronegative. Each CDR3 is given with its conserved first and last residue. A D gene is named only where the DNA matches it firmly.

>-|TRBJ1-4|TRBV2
TGTGCCAGCAGACTTGGGAGGAGTAATGAAAAACTGTTTTTT
CASRLGRSNEKLFF
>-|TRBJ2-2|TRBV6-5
TGTGCCAGCACCAAAAACGGGGAGCTGTTTTTT
CASTKNGELFF
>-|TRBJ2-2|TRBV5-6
TGTGCCAGCAGCCGAGTCGGTGGGAACACCGGGGAGCTGTTTTTT
CASSRVGGNTGELFF
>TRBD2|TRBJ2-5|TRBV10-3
TGTGCCATCAGTGATACAGCGGGGGGAGAGTTAGAGACCCAGTACTTC
CAISDTAGGELETQYF
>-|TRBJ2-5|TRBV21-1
TGTGCCAGCAGCACTCAGGACAGGGAAGGGGGTCAAGGCCAAGAGACCCAGTACTTC
CASSTQDREGGQGQETQYF
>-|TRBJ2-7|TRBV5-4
TGTGCCAGCAGCCGGGGTTCGGTCGGTGGCGAGCAGTACTTC
CASSRGSVGGEQYF
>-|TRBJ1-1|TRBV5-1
TGCGCCAGCAGCTTGCTGAGCAGGGTCCTAGAGAGGGGGACTGAAGCTTTCTTT
CASSLLSRVLERGTEAFF
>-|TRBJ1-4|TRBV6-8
TGTGCCAGCACCTTTAGGGGCGACAGAATCATTGGAAAACTGTTTTTT
CASTFRGDRIIGKLFF
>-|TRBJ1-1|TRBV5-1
TGCGCCAGCCGCCTAACAGGTAACACTGAAGCTTTCTTT
CASRLTGNTEAFF
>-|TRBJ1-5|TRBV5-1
TGCGCCAGCAGCTTGGGCGGGTTAAATCAGCCCCAGCATTTT
CASSLGGLNQPQHF
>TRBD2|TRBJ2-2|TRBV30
TGTGCCTGGAGCCCGGGGGGGGTGAACACCGGGGAGCTGTTTTTT
CAWSPGGVNTGELFF
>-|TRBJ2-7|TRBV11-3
TGTGCCAGCAGCCCCAAGCCATACGAGCAGTACTTC
CASSPKPYEQYF
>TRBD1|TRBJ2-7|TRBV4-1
TGCGCCAGCAGCCAAGAAAGGACAGGCTGGCACGAGCAGTACTTC
CASSQERTGWHEQYF
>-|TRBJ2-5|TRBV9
TGTGCCAGCAGCGTAGGAGGGCAGAGCCAAGAGACCCAGTACTTC
CASSVGGQSQETQYF
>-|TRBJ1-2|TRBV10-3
TGTGCCATCAGCCCATATGGAGGGGCCTATGGCTACACCTTC
CAISPYGGAYGYTF
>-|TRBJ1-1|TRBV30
TGTGCCTGGGGACAGCCAACTGAAGCTTTCTTT
CAWGQPTEAFF